Below are 18 T cell receptor beta chains sequenced from a single sample in a study of shared clonotypes between healthy human individuals. TCRdb keeps only in-frame clones here, not all; method: immunoSEQ multiplex PCR. The sample contains roughly 2.5 million clones, approximately 94% of which appear only once. The sample consisted of naive CD4+ T cells sorted from blood. Indicated subset: CD45RA+ positively selected. These receptors were collected from a man aged 18 to 30 in good health.

This clone was observed once. The chain employs TRBV6-5 and TRBJ2-6; D remains unclear. Germline values: CDR1 MNHEY, CDR2 SVGAGI. The V end lost 0 bases, the J end lost 0 bases, and 6 bases lay between the germline ends. The CDR3 totals 16 residues. As DNA, the CDR3 is TGTGCCAGCAGTTACTCGCCTCGCTCTGGGGCCAACGTCCTGACTTTC. It encodes CASSYSPRSGANVLTF.

The chain links TRBV7-8 to TRBJ1-5, with 10 bases identical to TRBD1. Germline CDR1 SGHVS, CDR2 FQNEAQ. V dropped 3 bases and J dropped 0; count of bases not matched to a gene: 11. The CDR3 contains 19 residues. The CDR3 spells CASSLNAGTGAYSNQPQHF. For the CDR3, the DNA is TGTGCCAGCAGCTTGAACGCGGGGACAGGGGCTTATAGCAATCAGCCCCAGCATTTT. The whole variable domain, filled in from reference TRBV7-8 and TRBJ1-5, reads GAGVSQSPRYKVAKRGQDVALRCDPISGHVSLFWYQQALGQGPEFLTYFQNEAQLDKSGLPSDRFFAERPEGSVSTLKIQRTQQEDSAVYLCASSLNAGTGAYSNQPQHFGDGTRLSIL.

The rearrangement joins TRBV9 to TRBJ1-2; D unresolved. V lost 3 bases to trimming and J lost 8 bases, with 20 bases between them. The length of the CDR3 is 15 residues. CDR1 and CDR2 (germline): SGDLS, YYNGEE. CDR3 loop: CASSARLGESSGYTF. Written as DNA, the CDR3 is TGTGCCAGCAGCGCTCGATTGGGAGAATCTTCGGGCTACACCTTC.

The chain recombines TRBV6-1 with TRBJ1-5, with unresolved D. Trimming left V 4 bases short and J 4 bases short, with 17 bases between. Germline V lookup: CDR1 MNHNS, CDR2 SASEGT. This CDR3 contains 16 residues. The CDR3 here is CASSVDGLGRNQPQHF. The CDR3 DNA reads TGTGCCAGCAGTGTGGACGGTCTGGGAAGAAATCAGCCCCAGCATTTT.

The chain has TRBV10-3 and TRBJ2-3; TRBD2 might be the D (7 bases). Germline V lookup: CDR1 ENHRY, CDR2 SYGVKD. This CDR3 spans 16 amino acids. V was cut by 4 bases and J by 6 bases, with 20 bases left in between. Here the CDR3 reads CAISVAAGAGIDTQYF. The CDR3 DNA follows: TGTGCCATCAGTGTGGCCGCGGGGGCTGGAATTGATACGCAGTATTTT.

V and J are TRBV19 and TRBJ2-6; 7 bases match TRBD1. The V gene end was trimmed by 3 bases and the J gene end by 1 base; junction bases not matched to a gene: 6. CDR1 is LNHDA and CDR2 is SQIVND in the germline V gene (reference sequence). The CDR3 has 17 amino acids. In nucleotides, the CDR3 is TGTGCCAGTAGTATCAACCCGACAGGGTCTGGGGCCAACGTCCTGACTTTC. The encoded protein is CASSINPTGSGANVLTF. Supplemented by reference TRBV19 and TRBJ2-6, the full variable domain reads DGGITQSPKYLFRKEGQNVTLSCEQNLNHDAMYWYRQDPGQGLRLIYYSQIVNDFQKGDIAEGYSVSREKKESFPLTVTSAQKNPTAFYLCASSINPTGSGANVLTFGAGSRLTVL.

V and J are TRBV28 and TRBJ2-4; 7 bases match TRBD2. The CDR3 contains 14 residues. J gave up 5 bases and V 7 bases, and 8 bases lay outside the gene matches. The germline gives CDR1 MDHEN, CDR2 SYDVKM. The CDR3 bases are TGTGCCAGCACCCCGGGGGGTTTCCAAAACATTCAGTACTTC. This codes for CASTPGGFQNIQYF. The full variable domain, rest sourced from reference TRBV28 and TRBJ2-4, is DVKVTQSSRYLVKRTGEKVFLECVQDMDHENMFWYRQDPGLGLRLIYFSYDVKMKEKGDIPEGYSVSREKKERFSLILESASTNQTSMYLCASTPGGFQNIQYFGAGTRLSVL.

CDR3 sequence (DNA): TGTGCCAGCAGCCCAGTCGGGACTAGCGGGGGCACCGGGGAGCTGTTTTTT. Amino acid sequence: CASSPVGTSGGTGELFF. The chain joins TRBV9 to TRBJ2-2; 14 bases agree with TRBD2. This CDR3 region has 17 residues. CDR1 is SGDLS, CDR2 YYNGEE, per germline. The V segment lost 4 bases and the J segment 4 bases; nucleotides outside the gene matches: 6.

The table lists this clone with a few counts. The sample has other DNA sequences that encode this CDR3 too. V and J are TRBV10-3 and TRBJ1-6; maybe TRBD1 (6 bases). The CDR3 contains 12 residues. CDR1 is ENHRY, CDR2 SYGVKD, per germline. Trimming stripped 6 bases from V and 6 bases from J, with 6 bases between. The CDR3 sequence is CAIRGANSPLHF. The DNA for the CDR3 is TGTGCCATCAGGGGGGCTAATTCACCCCTCCACTTT.

The V and J genes are TRBV15 and TRBJ2-7, with D unresolved. Germline V gene data show CDR1 as LNHNV and CDR2 as YYDKDF (reference sequence). V lost 3 bases to trimming and J lost 4 bases, with 7 bases between them. The CDR3 consists of 12 residues. CDR3 sequence: CATSSTTYEQYF. CDR3 nucleotides: TGTGCCACCAGCAGCACAACTTACGAGCAGTACTTC.

The gene calls are TRBV5-1 and TRBJ1-2; no firm D call. The CDR3 loop spans 16 amino acids. V was trimmed by 3 bases and J by 5 bases, leaving 20 bases between them. Germline CDR1 and CDR2: SGHRS and YFSETQ. The CDR3 DNA reads as TGCGCCAGCAGCTCAGCGACCGTTACCCCTCCATATGGCTACACCTTC. Residues: CASSSATVTPPYGYTF.

The V gene is TRBV5-4, the J gene TRBJ2-5; 11 bases are a match to TRBD2. The CDR3 spans 15 residues. Germline CDR1 SGHNT, CDR2 YYREEE (reference sequence). V was pared by 4 bases and J by 5 bases, with 7 bases of the junction left unmatched. The CDR3 nucleotides are TGTGCCAGCAGCGCGGGACTAGCGGTGGGGGAGACCCAGTACTTC. Its translation: CASSAGLAVGETQYF. The full variable domain, with the rest looked up from reference TRBV5-4 and TRBJ2-5, is ETGVTQSPTHLIKTRGQQVTLRCSSQSGHNTVSWYQQALGQGPQFIFQYYREEENGRGNFPPRFSGLQFPNYSSELNVNALELDDSALYLCASSAGLAVGETQYFGPGTRLLVL.

The rearrangement links TRBV30 to TRBJ1-2; D gene unclear. The CDR3 has 13 residues. Trimming cost V 2 bases and J 6 bases, with 13 bases left between them. From germline, CDR1 is GTSNPN and CDR2 SVGIG (reference sequence). Here the CDR3 DNA reads TGTGCCTGGAGTCCCCCGCAGGTGCATGGCTACACCTTC. Amino acids: CAWSPPQVHGYTF. Full variable domain (missing parts from reference TRBV30 and TRBJ1-2): SQTIHQWPATLVQPVGSPLSLECTVEGTSNPNLYWYRQAAGRGLQLLFYSVGIGQISSEVPQNLSASRPQDRQFILSSKKLLLSDSGFYLCAWSPPQVHGYTFGSGTRLTVV.

This rearrangement joins TRBV19 to TRBJ2-3, with D uncertain. The CDR3 extends over 14 amino acids. V lost 4 bases to trimming and J lost 2 bases, with 10 bases between them. CDR1 is LNHDA, CDR2 SQIVND, per germline (reference sequence). The CDR3 sequence: CASSTSTYTDTQYF. The CDR3, as DNA: TGTGCCAGTAGTACTTCTACCTACACAGATACGCAGTATTTT.

This sequence joins TRBV5-4 and TRBJ2-1; the D gene is possibly TRBD2 (6 bases). Germline assignment: CDR1 SGHNT and CDR2 YYREEE (reference sequence). The V end was cut by 0 bases, the J end by 7 bases, with 11 bases between. This CDR3 is built from 14 residues. The CDR3 loop reads CASSLAGTANEQFF. For the CDR3, the DNA is TGTGCCAGCAGCTTGGCTGGGACTGCGAATGAGCAGTTCTTC.

The chain recombines TRBV9 with TRBJ1-6, with D hard to call. Germline V gives CDR1 SGDLS, CDR2 YYNGEE. The CDR3 loop spans 12 amino acids. V lost 4 bases to trimming and J lost 5 bases, with 4 bases between them. The CDR3 here is CASSINNSPLHF. CDR3 DNA sequence: TGTGCCAGCAGCATAAATAATTCACCCCTCCACTTT.

Only a few counts were recorded for this clone. V and J are TRBV19 and TRBJ1-2; D is uncertain. Germline CDR1 LNHDA, CDR2 SQIVND (reference sequence). Trimming pared 3 bases from V and 6 bases from J, leaving 8 bases between. This CDR3 spans 12 amino acids. CDR3 loop: CASSMYRDGYTF. In DNA, the CDR3 is TGTGCCAGTAGTATGTACAGAGATGGCTACACCTTC.

The chain employs TRBV25-1 and TRBJ2-7, with 8 bases identical to TRBD1. Germline CDR1 is MGHDK and CDR2 is SYGVNS. This CDR3 region has 14 residues. With 3 bases clipped from V and 2 bases from J, the junction kept 3 bases outside the gene matches. Here the CDR3 reads CASSDDRGAYEQYF. The CDR3, as DNA: TGTGCCAGCAGTGACGACAGGGGCGCCTACGAGCAGTACTTC.